These T cell receptor beta chains were read from a single sample in a study of human T cells and chemical hapten exposure. TCRdb redid the calling of the RACE reads with MiXCR, one entry per CDR3 protein. This table has about 99,000 distinct CDR3 sequences, around an eighth appearing once. This specimen consisted of whole blood, obtained in connection with sensitization to the hapten diphenylcyclopropenone (DPC). The receptor source for this set is a woman aged 40 to 50 with alopecia areata. Some clones in this sample may be carry-over from other donors' samples. Each CDR3 is given without its conserved first and last residue.

v_gene	len	j_gene	CDR3aa
TRBV6-5	13	TRBJ1-1	ASSYYTQGGTEAF
TRBV6-2/TRBV6-3	14	TRBJ2-1	ASSSQTRRSRNEQF
TRBV6-2/TRBV6-3	14	TRBJ1-5	ASSYSPGDVDQPQH
TRBV6-2/TRBV6-3	14	TRBJ1-1	ASSYSIGGAFTEAF
TRBV3-1	15	TRBJ2-1	ASSQKPGQGGYNEQF
TRBV5-4	13	TRBJ2-2	ASSLAGRGTGELF
TRBV12-3/TRBV12-4	9	TRBJ1-4	ASTYNEKLF
TRBV29-1	11	TRBJ2-4	SALGGGNDIQY
TRBV7-2	13	TRBJ2-7	ASSLGPGGSYEQY
TRBV12-3/TRBV12-4	11	TRBJ1-2	ASAPGSNYGYT
TRBV18	12	TRBJ2-5	ASSRGTGQETQY
TRBV9	14	TRBJ2-2	ASSPRGDANTGELF
TRBV5-1	11	TRBJ1-1	ASSFDGNTEAF
TRBV5-1	13	TRBJ2-7	ASSAGQGLVTEQY
TRBV4-1	13	TRBJ2-7	ASSQGPGSSYEQY
TRBV18	12	TRBJ1-2	ASSPSTGGDGYT
TRBV7-2	12	TRBJ2-7	ASSLVFGVYEQY
TRBV5-1	13	TRBJ1-3	ASSTGSTSGNTIY
TRBV28	13	TRBJ1-6	ASSLVRGGGSPLH
TRBV5-1	13	TRBJ2-6	ASSLAPSGANVLT
TRBV11-1	14	TRBJ2-5	ASSSHSGSGQETQY
TRBV28	13	TRBJ1-5	ASSLFQGSNQPQH
TRBV28	9	TRBJ2-7	ATGLASEQY
TRBV10-3	12	TRBJ2-2	AMEGQGNTGELF
TRBV18	12	TRBJ1-5	ASRNQGVGQPQH